This TCR beta chain was captured by sequencing in a study of identical twins. The germline V gene has CDR1 DFQATT and CDR2 SNEGSKA (reference sequence). V was pared by 4 bases and J by 5 bases, with 8 bases between. This CDR3 contains 11 residues. TCRdb fed the 5' RACE reads into MiXCR, producing one record per CDR3 protein. The table has 600,000 to 850,000 distinct CDR3 sequences, roughly 18% seen once. This clonotype was observed a handful of times. The sample was also linked to a second study, of T cells expressing NK-cell markers.

This sequence joins TRBV20-1 and TRBJ1-1, with no clear D. The material sequenced was PBMCs. The receptor was isolated from a woman aged 18-30 years in good health. In DNA form, the CDR3 reads TGCAGTGCTACGACGACGACTGAAGCTTTCTTT. It codes for CSATTTTEAFF.